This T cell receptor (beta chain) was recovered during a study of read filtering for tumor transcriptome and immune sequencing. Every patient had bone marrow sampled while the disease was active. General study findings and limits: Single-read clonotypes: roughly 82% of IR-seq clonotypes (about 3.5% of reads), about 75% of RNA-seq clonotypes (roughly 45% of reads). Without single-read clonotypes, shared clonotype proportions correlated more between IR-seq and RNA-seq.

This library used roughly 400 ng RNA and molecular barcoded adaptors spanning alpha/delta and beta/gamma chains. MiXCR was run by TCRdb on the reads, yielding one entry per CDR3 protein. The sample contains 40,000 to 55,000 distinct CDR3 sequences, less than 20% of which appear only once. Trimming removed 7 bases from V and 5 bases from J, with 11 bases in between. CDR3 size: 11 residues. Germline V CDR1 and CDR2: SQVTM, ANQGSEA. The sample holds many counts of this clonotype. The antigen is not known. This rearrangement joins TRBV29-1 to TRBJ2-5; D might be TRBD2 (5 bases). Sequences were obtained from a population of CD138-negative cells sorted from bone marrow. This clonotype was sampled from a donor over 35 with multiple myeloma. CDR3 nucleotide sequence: TGCAGCGCCGGGGTTAGGGAGACCCAGTACTTC. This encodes CSAGVRETQYF.